Listed here are 31 T cell receptor beta chains from one sample, sequenced in a study of beta chain features in type 1 diabetes. Expressed TCRB transcripts were sequenced because the entire RNA isolate underwent reverse transcription. Method: immunoSEQ multiplex PCR; TCRdb's copy keeps in-frame clones and lacks some. The sample consists of approximately 380,000 clones, about 14% of them appearing once. The sequencing sample was made of naive CD4+ T cells from blood. The receptor source for this set is a woman younger than 30 in good health.

This clone has just a few counts. The chain links TRBV7-9 to TRBJ2-7; D call uncertain. In germline, CDR1 is SEHNR, CDR2 FQNEAQ (reference sequence). The ends were cut back, 0 bases at V and 7 bases at J, with 10 bases in the middle. The CDR3 length is 13 residues. CDR3 sequence: CASSLALDPEQYF. CDR3 in DNA: TGTGCCAGCAGCTTAGCGCTAGATCCGGAGCAGTACTTC. Full variable domain (outside the CDR3, taken from reference TRBV7-9 and TRBJ2-7): DTGVSQNPRHKITKRGQNVTFRCDPISEHNRLYWYRQTLGQGPEFLTYFQNEAQLEKSRLLSDRFSAERPKGSFSTLEIQRTEQGDSAMYLCASSLALDPEQYFGPGTRLTVT.

The CDR3 sequence: CASAASSSTDTQYF. In DNA form, the CDR3 reads TGTGCCAGCGCGGCGTCTTCTAGCACAGATACGCAGTATTTT. This chain uses TRBV2 with TRBJ2-3; D unclear. The V gene's germline CDR1 is SNHLY and CDR2 FYNNEI. V was shortened by 8 bases and J by 0 bases, with 12 bases between the two germline ends. The CDR3 loop spans 14 amino acids.

This chain links TRBV4-3 with TRBJ2-7, with TRBD2 as a possible D gene (6 bases). The CDR3 is 15 residues long. Germline V gene lookup returns CDR1 LGHNA and CDR2 YSLEER. V lost 4 bases, J lost 4 bases, and 17 bases lay in between. The CDR3: CASSRLSGSGYEQYF. The CDR3, as DNA: TGCGCCAGCAGCCGTCTCTCCGGGAGTGGGTACGAGCAGTACTTC.

This clone was picked up a small number of times. CDR3 loop: CASSLSSPGLAGSYEQYF. DNA of the CDR3: TGTGCCAGCAGCTTATCATCCCCAGGACTAGCGGGATCTTACGAGCAGTACTTC. The chain recombines TRBV11-2 with TRBJ2-7; 12 bases align to TRBD2. CDR3 size: 18 residues. The junction had 12 bases not matched to a gene; V was cut back by 2 bases and J by 4 bases. The germline gives CDR1 SGHAT, CDR2 FQNNGV.

The rearrangement uses TRBV6-5 and TRBJ1-2, with a weak D call TRBD1 (5 bases). This CDR3 is built from 14 residues. Trimming cost V 5 bases and J 5 bases, with 15 bases left between them. Per the germline V gene, CDR1 is MNHEY and CDR2 is SVGAGI. CDR3 protein: CASSKDRSSYGYTF. The DNA for the CDR3 is TGTGCCAGCAGTAAAGACAGATCTTCTTATGGCTACACCTTC.

This clone was found a few times. The rearrangement joins TRBV19 to TRBJ1-5, with TRBD1 as a possible D gene (6 bases). CDR3 length equals 15 residues. Deletions cut 5 bases from V and 4 bases from J, with 15 bases between. The germline V gene has CDR1 LNHDA and CDR2 SQIVND (reference sequence). CDR3 coding DNA: TGTGCCAGTAGTGCGACGGGACACGGGAATCAGCCCCAGCATTTT. Amino acid sequence: CASSATGHGNQPQHF.

This clone has only a few counts. This rearrangement joins TRBV2 to TRBJ2-7; TRBD1 might be the D (6 bases). The V and J ends lost 4 bases and 3 bases respectively, with 10 bases between them. The CDR3 is made up of 13 amino acids. Per the germline V gene, CDR1 is SNHLY and CDR2 is FYNNEI. CDR3 nucleotides: TGTGCCAGCAGTGCAAGACAGGACTACGAGCAGTACTTC. It yields the protein CASSARQDYEQYF.

A few counts support this clone. This chain connects TRBV7-2 to TRBJ1-1; the D gene is possibly TRBD1 (5 bases). CDR3 size: 16 residues. Trimming removed 1 base at V and 4 bases at J, with 16 bases between. The germline CDR1 and CDR2 sequences are SGHTA and FQGNSA. The CDR3 protein is CASSLVGTQGATEAFF. In nucleotides, the CDR3 is TGTGCCAGCAGCTTAGTCGGGACTCAAGGGGCCACTGAAGCTTTCTTT.

This clone was found a few times. J is TRBJ2-7 and V is TRBV27, with 12 positions matching TRBD2. The CDR3 runs 15 residues. V dropped 6 bases and J dropped 1; count of bases not matched to a gene: 4. The germline gives CDR1 MNHEY, CDR2 SMNVEV (reference sequence). The CDR3 sequence is CASSPTSGRSYEQYF. For the CDR3, the DNA is TGTGCCAGCAGCCCGACTAGCGGGAGATCCTACGAGCAGTACTTC.

The J gene is TRBJ2-3, the V gene TRBV4-2; no firm D call. CDR1 LGHNA and CDR2 YNFKEQ come from the germline V gene. The CDR3 has 16 residues. Trimming took off 2 bases at V and 3 bases at J, with 15 bases between the two ends. CDR3 sequence reads: CASSQRPQALTDTQYF. Written as DNA, the CDR3 is TGTGCCAGCAGCCAAAGGCCCCAGGCCTTAACAGATACGCAGTATTTT.

The V and J genes are TRBV7-6 and TRBJ1-5, with a possible D match to TRBD1 (5 bases). Germline loops: CDR1 SGHVS, CDR2 FNYEAQ. The germline V and J ends were trimmed by 5 bases and 5 bases, with 16 bases remaining between them. The CDR3 runs to 15 residues. CDR3 bases: TGTGCCAGCAGCCCCGGGAGGGGTGTCTATCAGCCCCAGCATTTT. Amino acids: CASSPGRGVYQPQHF.

This clone was counted a few times. The genes are TRBV7-2 and TRBJ1-1; D gene uncertain. This CDR3 is built from 12 residues. The V end lost 5 bases, the J end lost 4 bases, and 8 bases lay between the germline ends. Germline V lookup: CDR1 SGHTA, CDR2 FQGNSA. CDR3 region: CASSPGATEAFF. Here the CDR3 DNA reads TGTGCCAGCAGCCCGGGAGCCACTGAAGCTTTCTTT. Full variable domain (outside the CDR3, taken from reference TRBV7-2 and TRBJ1-1): GAGVSQSPSNKVTEKGKDVELRCDPISGHTALYWYRQSLGQGLEFLIYFQGNSAPDKSGLPSDRFSAERTGGSVSTLTIQRTQQEDSAVYLCASSPGATEAFFGQGTRLTVV.

The chain recombines TRBV30 with TRBJ1-1, with D hard to call. CDR3 length equals 12 residues. Trimming took off 2 bases at V and 1 base at J, with 5 bases between the two ends. Germline-derived CDR1 and CDR2 are GTSNPN and SVGIG (reference sequence). In nucleotides, the CDR3 is TGTGCCTGGAGTATAGCGAACACTGAAGCTTTCTTT. Amino acid sequence: CAWSIANTEAFF.

The CDR3: CASSSYRGRQGNTEAFF. The CDR3 bases are TGTGCCAGCAGTTCTTATAGGGGTCGACAGGGGAACACTGAAGCTTTCTTT. The chain has TRBV27 and TRBJ1-1; 7 bases agree with TRBD1. CDR3 length: 17 amino acids. Trimming cost V 4 bases and J 1 base; bases outside gene matches: 12. The germline CDR1 and CDR2 sequences are MNHEY and SMNVEV (reference sequence).

This clone turned up a few times. The CDR3 nucleotides are TGTGCCAGCACCGCGGGTCCCCTGTACGAGCAGTACTTC. Its protein is CASTAGPLYEQYF. This chain links TRBV28 with TRBJ2-7, with D perhaps matching TRBD2 (5 bases). Deletions cut 7 bases from V and 4 bases from J, with 14 bases between. Looked up from germline, CDR1 is MDHEN and CDR2 is SYDVKM. CDR3 length: 13 residues.

This clone was counted between two and nine times. The genes are TRBV5-1 and TRBJ2-5; weak D call: TRBD1 (6 bases). The V end was cut by 0 bases, the J end by 5 bases, with 11 bases between. Germline values: CDR1 SGHRS, CDR2 YFSETQ. The CDR3 consists of 14 residues. CDR3 loop: CASSLGTVGETQYF. In nucleotides, the CDR3 is TGCGCCAGCAGCTTGGGGACAGTCGGCGAGACCCAGTACTTC.

This clone was counted only a few times. The chain links TRBV7-9 to TRBJ2-1; 12 bases agree with TRBD2. Germline V gene sequence: CDR1 SEHNR, CDR2 FQNEAQ (reference sequence). The CDR3 loop spans 17 amino acids. Trimming at V came to 5 bases and at J to 5 bases, leaving 10 bases not matched to a gene. CDR3: CASSPGTSGFPDNEQFF. The CDR3 region has the DNA TGTGCCAGCAGCCCCGGGACTAGCGGGTTCCCCGACAATGAGCAGTTCTTC.

The chain carries TRBV25-1 and TRBJ1-4; D unresolved. Germline CDR1 is MGHDK and CDR2 is SYGVNS. The CDR3 runs 14 residues. V was pared by 2 bases and J by 8 bases, with 12 bases between. In DNA, the CDR3 is TGTGCCAGCAGTGAACTAGGATCAGAGGAAAAACTGTTTTTT. It yields the protein CASSELGSEEKLFF.

This chain connects TRBV6-5 to TRBJ2-7; 7 bases agree with TRBD2. The germline V gene encodes CDR1 MNHEY and CDR2 SVGAGI. The CDR3 runs 15 residues. V was clipped by 6 bases and J by 0 bases; unmatched bases: 8. In DNA, the CDR3 is TGTGCCAGCAGCGGTCCGGGACTACCCTCCTACGAGCAGTACTTC. This encodes CASSGPGLPSYEQYF.

The gene calls are TRBV4-1 and TRBJ1-2; D is ambiguous. Per germline, CDR1 MGHRA and CDR2 YSYEKL. The CDR3 contains 14 residues. The V gene lost 1 base and the J gene lost 7 bases, with 13 bases spanning the gap. CDR3 nucleotides: TGCGCCAGCAGCCAAGTAGAAGGAGGAGGTGGCTACACCTTC. Translated: CASSQVEGGGGYTF.

The V gene is TRBV2, the J gene TRBJ1-1; D uncertain. Germline V gene sequence: CDR1 SNHLY, CDR2 FYNNEI. Between the trimmed V and J ends, which lost 3 bases and 10 bases, there was a span of 18 bases. The CDR3 spans 14 residues. The CDR3 loop is CASSDGPVPSGAFF. The DNA for the CDR3 is TGTGCCAGCAGTGACGGGCCAGTCCCTAGCGGAGCTTTCTTT.

The rearrangement links TRBV25-1 to TRBJ2-7; tentatively, D is TRBD1 (5 bases). The CDR3 has 16 residues. Trimming shortened V by 5 bases and J by 5 bases, and 22 bases separated the two germline ends. Looked up from germline, CDR1 is MGHDK and CDR2 is SYGVNS. For the CDR3, the DNA is TGTGCCAGCAGTAACATCGACAGTTACCTCCCCCACGAGCAGTACTTC. Protein: CASSNIDSYLPHEQYF.

This clone was recorded a few times. The J gene is TRBJ1-3, the V gene TRBV7-9; 8 nucleotides match TRBD1. Per the germline V gene, CDR1 is SEHNR and CDR2 is FQNEAQ (reference sequence). There are 17 residues in the CDR3. J was trimmed by 1 base and V by 3 bases; bases with no gene match: 8. The CDR3 sequence is CASSFTGTGVSGNTIYF. The CDR3 DNA reads TGTGCCAGCAGCTTCACCGGGACAGGAGTTTCTGGAAACACCATATATTTT.

The DNA for the CDR3 is TGTGCCTGGAGTGTGCAGCGAACTAGCGGGAGCCACCTGGCCCAGTACTTC. Translated, it gives CAWSVQRTSGSHLAQYF. The J gene is TRBJ2-5, the V gene TRBV30; 11 positions agree with TRBD2. J gave up 9 bases and V 0 bases, and 15 bases lay outside the gene matches. This CDR3 is built from 17 residues. CDR1 is GTSNPN and CDR2 is SVGIG in the germline V gene (reference sequence).

The sample holds a few counts of this clone. The V gene is TRBV9, the J gene TRBJ2-2, with D perhaps TRBD1 (5 bases). Per the germline V gene, CDR1 is SGDLS and CDR2 is YYNGEE. The CDR3 contains 16 residues. Trimming pared 0 bases from V and 0 bases from J, leaving 9 bases between. This CDR3 is CASSVGYRSNTGELFF. In nucleotides, the CDR3 is TGTGCCAGCAGCGTAGGATACAGGTCGAACACCGGGGAGCTGTTTTTT.

V gene TRBV2 combines with J gene TRBJ1-1; 7 bases agree with TRBD1. Germline V gene sequence: CDR1 SNHLY, CDR2 FYNNEI. The J segment lost 4 bases and the V segment lost 6 bases, leaving 8 bases of the junction unmatched. This CDR3 comprises 14 residues. CDR3: CASRRGGSGTEAFF. The CDR3 DNA reads TGTGCCAGCAGGCGAGGGGGCAGCGGCACTGAAGCTTTCTTT.

This clone was seen a handful of times. The rearrangement joins TRBV6-1 to TRBJ2-7; D might be TRBD2 (5 bases). V was trimmed by 2 bases and J by 6 bases, leaving 14 bases between them. This CDR3 has 14 residues. In germline, CDR1 is MNHNS, CDR2 SASEGT. CDR3 sequence (DNA): TGTGCCAGCAGTGAAACAGAGGTCGGAGGCGAGCAGTACTTC. It codes for CASSETEVGGEQYF.

Comment on this clone: The same CDR3 can be traced to other DNA sequences in this sample. The gene calls are TRBV7-2 and TRBJ2-5; D unresolved. The V end lost 4 bases, the J end lost 0 bases, and 3 bases lay between the germline ends. The CDR3 has 12 amino acids. Germline CDR1 reads SGHTA; CDR2 reads FQGNSA. This CDR3 reads CASSSYQETQYF. CDR3 coding DNA: TGTGCCAGCAGCTCCTACCAAGAGACCCAGTACTTC.

The chain carries TRBV30 and TRBJ1-2; D is perhaps TRBD1 (6 bases). The CDR3 contains 17 residues. Germline assignment: CDR1 GTSNPN and CDR2 SVGIG (reference sequence). V was cut by 0 bases and J by 0 bases, with 17 bases left in between. CDR3 region: CAWSVGGGHRSNYGYTF. The CDR3 coding sequence is TGTGCCTGGAGTGTTGGGGGGGGACACCGATCTAACTATGGCTACACCTTC.

This clone was observed a handful of times. The V call is TRBV18, the J call TRBJ2-7; TRBD2 aligns across 11 bases. V shed 3 bases, J shed 2 bases, and the junction held 3 bases outside the gene matches. Germline-derived CDR1 and CDR2 are KGHSH and LQKENI. CDR3 size: 15 residues. The chain's CDR3 is CASSPGLAEPYEQYF. CDR3 coding DNA: TGTGCCAGCTCACCGGGACTAGCGGAGCCCTACGAGCAGTACTTC.

CDR3 amino acids: CSVGTSGNYEQYF. The DNA of the CDR3 is TGCAGCGTCGGGACTAGCGGAAACTACGAGCAGTACTTC. The J gene is TRBJ2-7, the V gene TRBV29-1; 11 bases match TRBD2. The V segment lost 6 bases and the J segment 3 bases; nucleotides outside the gene matches: 4. The germline gives CDR1 SQVTM, CDR2 ANQGSEA. CDR3 length equals 13 residues.